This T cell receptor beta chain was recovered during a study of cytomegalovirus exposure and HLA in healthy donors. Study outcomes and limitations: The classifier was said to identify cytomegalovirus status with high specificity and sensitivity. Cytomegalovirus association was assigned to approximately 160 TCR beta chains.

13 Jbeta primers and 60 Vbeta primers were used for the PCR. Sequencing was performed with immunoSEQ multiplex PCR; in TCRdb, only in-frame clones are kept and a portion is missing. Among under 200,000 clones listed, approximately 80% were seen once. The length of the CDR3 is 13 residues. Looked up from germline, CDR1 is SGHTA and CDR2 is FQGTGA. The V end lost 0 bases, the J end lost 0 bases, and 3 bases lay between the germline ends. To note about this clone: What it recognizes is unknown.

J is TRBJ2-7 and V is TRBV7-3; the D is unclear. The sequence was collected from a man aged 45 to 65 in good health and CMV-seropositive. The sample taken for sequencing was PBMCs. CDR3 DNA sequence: TGTGCCAGCAGCTTAACAGCCTCCTACGAGCAGTACTTC. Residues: CASSLTASYEQYF.